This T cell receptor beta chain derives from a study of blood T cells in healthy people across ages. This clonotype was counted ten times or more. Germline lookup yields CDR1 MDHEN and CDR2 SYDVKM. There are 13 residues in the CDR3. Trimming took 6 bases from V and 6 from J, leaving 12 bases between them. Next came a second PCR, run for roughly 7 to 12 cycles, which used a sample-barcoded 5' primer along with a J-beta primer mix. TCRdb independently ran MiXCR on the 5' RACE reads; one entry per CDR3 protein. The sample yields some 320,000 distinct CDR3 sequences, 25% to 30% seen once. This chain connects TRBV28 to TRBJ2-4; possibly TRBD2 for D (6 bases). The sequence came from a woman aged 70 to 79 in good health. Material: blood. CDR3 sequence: CASSRVGGNIQYF. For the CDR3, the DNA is TGTGCCAGCAGCAGGGTGGGGGGAAACATTCAGTACTTC. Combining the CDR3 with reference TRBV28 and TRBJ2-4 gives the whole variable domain DVKVTQSSRYLVKRTGEKVFLECVQDMDHENMFWYRQDPGLGLRLIYFSYDVKMKEKGDIPEGYSVSREKKERFSLILESASTNQTSMYLCASSRVGGNIQYFGAGTRLSVL.